Listed below are T cell receptor beta chains from one sample, sequenced in a study of metastatic and nonmetastatic thyroid tumors. TCRdb reprocessed the PCR reads using MiXCR. The sample consists of thousands of clones, over 30% of them appearing once. What was sequenced was adjacent normal tissue. The receptor source for this set is a female donor with papillary thyroid cancer or a benign thyroid nodule (not recorded which). Some clones in this sample may be carry-over from other donors' samples. CDR3s include the opening cysteine and the closing phenylalanine or tryptophan. A D gene is named only where the DNA matches it firmly.

V: TRBV27
J: TRBJ2-3
D: -
CDR3: CASSFQSTDTQYF

V: TRBV20-1
J: TRBJ2-1
D: TRBD1
CDR3: CSAPRGGFDEQFF

V: TRBV12-3/TRBV12-4
J: TRBJ2-7
D: -
CDR3: CACSFRTAPYEQYF

V: TRBV20-1
J: TRBJ2-5
D: TRBD2
CDR3: CSAIKGLAGGLRETQYF

V: TRBV12-3/TRBV12-4
J: TRBJ2-1
D: -
CDR3: CASSQRSHSYNEQFF

V: TRBV6-2/TRBV6-3
J: TRBJ2-2
D: TRBD1
CDR3: CASSTGQGDTGELFF

V: TRBV10-2
J: TRBJ2-1
D: -
CDR3: CASSEPDGLAFYNEQFF

V: TRBV2
J: TRBJ2-1
D: -
CDR3: CASSPRRGEQFF

V: TRBV5-5
J: TRBJ1-1
D: TRBD1
CDR3: CASSLRQGDMWTEAFF

V: TRBV28
J: TRBJ2-7
D: TRBD2
CDR3: CASALAGVEEQYF

V: TRBV2
J: TRBJ2-7
D: TRBD2
CDR3: CASRYSGRAGDEQYF

V: TRBV5-8
J: TRBJ2-7
D: -
CDR3: CASSIRRGSGEQYF

V: TRBV12-3/TRBV12-4
J: TRBJ2-7
D: -
CDR3: CASSKGRRLYEQYF

V: TRBV7-9
J: TRBJ2-7
D: -
CDR3: CASSLTGYEQYF

V: TRBV6-1
J: TRBJ2-6
D: -
CDR3: CASSEDSSGANVLTF

V: TRBV9
J: TRBJ2-1
D: -
CDR3: CANSVGRGTGCNEQFF

V: TRBV11-1
J: TRBJ2-1
D: TRBD2
CDR3: CASSHARLAGDYNEQFF

V: TRBV3-1
J: TRBJ1-2
D: -
CDR3: CASSQETRRGYTF

V: TRBV5-1
J: TRBJ1-2
D: -
CDR3: CASSLGTRDGYTF

V: TRBV6-1
J: TRBJ2-1
D: -
CDR3: CASTTGLHEQFF

V: TRBV6-2/TRBV6-3
J: TRBJ2-1
D: -
CDR3: CASSYSIGSYNEQFF

V: TRBV7-9
J: TRBJ2-7
D: -
CDR3: CASSLTGPAFYEQYF

V: TRBV5-6
J: TRBJ1-3
D: -
CDR3: CASSIKGAGNTIYF

V: TRBV6-6
J: TRBJ1-4
D: -
CDR3: CASSYAGGDEKLFF

V: TRBV3-1
J: TRBJ2-7
D: -
CDR3: CASSQGGEYEQYF

V: TRBV4-1
J: TRBJ1-3
D: -
CDR3: CASSQVAGPGNTIYF

V: TRBV2
J: TRBJ2-5
D: TRBD1
CDR3: CASSGTGGGETQYF

V: TRBV4-2
J: TRBJ2-4
D: -
CDR3: CASSQDRGPGNIQYF

V: TRBV20-1
J: TRBJ1-1
D: -
CDR3: CSARDRWTEAFF

V: TRBV7-2
J: TRBJ1-5
D: TRBD1
CDR3: CASSRRQGAGQPQHF

V: TRBV4-1
J: TRBJ2-7
D: -
CDR3: CASSLDDRSGSYEQYF

V: TRBV7-9
J: TRBJ2-3
D: TRBD1
CDR3: CASSPRQGARSTDTQYF

V: TRBV2
J: TRBJ1-6
D: -
CDR3: CASSEVYGASILYNSPLHF

V: TRBV6-2/TRBV6-3
J: TRBJ2-1
D: -
CDR3: CASSLSTQGRNEQFF

V: TRBV2
J: TRBJ2-5
D: TRBD2
CDR3: CASSELRTVLSGAGGLEETQYF

V: TRBV10-3
J: TRBJ1-5
D: -
CDR3: CTIGTGDSNQPQHF

V: TRBV6-1
J: TRBJ1-1
D: TRBD1
CDR3: CASRLTGTGNTEAFF

V: TRBV7-7
J: TRBJ2-5
D: -
CDR3: CASSLKGTAGQETQYF

V: TRBV11-3
J: TRBJ2-2
D: -
CDR3: CASSDRITGELFF

V: TRBV6-1
J: TRBJ2-7
D: -
CDR3: CASSELTYEQYF